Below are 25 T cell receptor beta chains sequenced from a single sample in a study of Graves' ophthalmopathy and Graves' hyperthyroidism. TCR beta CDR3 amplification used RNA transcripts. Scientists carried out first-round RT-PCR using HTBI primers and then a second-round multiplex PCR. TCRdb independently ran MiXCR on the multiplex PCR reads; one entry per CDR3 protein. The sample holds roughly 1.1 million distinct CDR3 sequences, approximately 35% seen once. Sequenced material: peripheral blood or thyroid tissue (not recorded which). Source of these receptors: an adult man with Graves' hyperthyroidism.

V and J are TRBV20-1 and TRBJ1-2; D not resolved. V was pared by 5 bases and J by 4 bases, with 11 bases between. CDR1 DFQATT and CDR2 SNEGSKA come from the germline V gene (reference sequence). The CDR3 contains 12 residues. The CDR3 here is CSAESMIYGYTF. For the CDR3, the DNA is TGCAGTGCTGAGAGTATGATCTATGGCTACACCTTC.

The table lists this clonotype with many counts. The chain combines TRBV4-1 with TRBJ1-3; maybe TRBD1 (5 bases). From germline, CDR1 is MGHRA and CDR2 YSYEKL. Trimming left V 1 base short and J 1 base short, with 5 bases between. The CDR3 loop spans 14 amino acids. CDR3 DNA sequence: TGCGCCAGCAGCCAAGGGACATCTGGAAACACCATATATTTT. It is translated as CASSQGTSGNTIYF.

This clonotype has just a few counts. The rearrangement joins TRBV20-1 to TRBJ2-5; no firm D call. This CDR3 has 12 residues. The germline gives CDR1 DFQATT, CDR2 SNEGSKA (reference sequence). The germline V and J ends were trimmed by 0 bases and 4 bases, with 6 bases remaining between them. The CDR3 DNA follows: TGCAGTGCTAGAGATTATGCAGAGACCCAGTACTTC. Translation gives CSARDYAETQYF.

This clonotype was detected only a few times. The CDR3 here is CASSPTGFITEAFF. The CDR3 DNA follows: TGTGCCAGCAGCCCGACAGGGTTTATCACTGAAGCTTTCTTT. The J gene is TRBJ1-1, the V gene TRBV5-6, with 7 bases lining up with TRBD1. The CDR3 length is 14 residues. V was pared by 4 bases and J by 4 bases, with 7 bases of the junction left unmatched. In germline, CDR1 is SGHDT, CDR2 YYEEEE.

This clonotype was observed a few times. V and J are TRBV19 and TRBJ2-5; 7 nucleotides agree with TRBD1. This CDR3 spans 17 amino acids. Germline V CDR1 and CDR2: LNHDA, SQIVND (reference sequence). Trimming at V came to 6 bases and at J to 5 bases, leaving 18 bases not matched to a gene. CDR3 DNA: TGTGCCAGTAGCTCGGTGCATCTTACAGGGGATTACGAGACCCAGTACTTC. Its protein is CASSSVHLTGDYETQYF.

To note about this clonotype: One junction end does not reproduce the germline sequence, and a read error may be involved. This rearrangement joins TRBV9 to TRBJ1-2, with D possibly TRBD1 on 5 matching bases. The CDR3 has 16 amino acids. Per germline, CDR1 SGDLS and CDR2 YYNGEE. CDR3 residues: CASTLTGTGLSGGYTF. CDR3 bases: TGCGCCAGCACCCTGACCGGGACCGGTCTGAGCGGTGGCTACACCTTC.

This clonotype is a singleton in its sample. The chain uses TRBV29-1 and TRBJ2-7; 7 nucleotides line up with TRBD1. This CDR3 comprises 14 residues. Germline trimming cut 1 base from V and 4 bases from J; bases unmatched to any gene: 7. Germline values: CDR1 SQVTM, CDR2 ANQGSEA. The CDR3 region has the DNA TGCAGCGTTGAAGCTAGGGGGCGCAGGTACGAGCAGTACTTC. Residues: CSVEARGRRYEQYF.

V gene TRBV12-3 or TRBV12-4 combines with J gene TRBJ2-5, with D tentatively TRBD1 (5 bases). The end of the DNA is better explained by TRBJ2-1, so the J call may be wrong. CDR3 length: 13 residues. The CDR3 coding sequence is TGTGCCAGCAGTTTACAAGGGGAAGAGACCCAGTTCTTC. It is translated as CASSLQGEETQFF.

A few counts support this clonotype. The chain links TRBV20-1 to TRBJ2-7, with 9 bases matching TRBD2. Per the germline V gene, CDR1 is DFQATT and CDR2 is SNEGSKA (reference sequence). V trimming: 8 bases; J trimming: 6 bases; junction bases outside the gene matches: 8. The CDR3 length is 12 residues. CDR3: CSPTSGFSEQYF. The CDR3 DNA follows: TGCAGTCCCACTAGCGGGTTCTCCGAGCAGTACTTC.

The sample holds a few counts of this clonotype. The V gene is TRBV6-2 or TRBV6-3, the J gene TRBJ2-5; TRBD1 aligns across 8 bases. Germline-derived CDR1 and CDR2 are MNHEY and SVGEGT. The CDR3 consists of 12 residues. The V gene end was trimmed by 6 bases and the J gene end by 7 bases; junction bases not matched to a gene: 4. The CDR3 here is CASSGQGATQYF. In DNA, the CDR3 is TGTGCCAGCAGCGGACAGGGCGCGACCCAGTACTTC.

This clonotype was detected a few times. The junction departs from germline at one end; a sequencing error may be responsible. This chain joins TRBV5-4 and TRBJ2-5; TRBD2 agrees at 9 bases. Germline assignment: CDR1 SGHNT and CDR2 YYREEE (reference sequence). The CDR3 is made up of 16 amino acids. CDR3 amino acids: CASSQESGGYQETQYF. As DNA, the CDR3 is TGCGCCAGCAGCCAAGAGAGCGGGGGGTACCAAGAGACCCAGTACTTC.

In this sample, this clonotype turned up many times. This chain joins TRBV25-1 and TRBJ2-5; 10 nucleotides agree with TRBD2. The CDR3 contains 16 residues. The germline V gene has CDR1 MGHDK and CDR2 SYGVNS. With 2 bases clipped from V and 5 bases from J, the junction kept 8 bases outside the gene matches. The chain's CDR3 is CASSEGYLAGVETQYF. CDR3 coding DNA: TGTGCCAGCAGTGAAGGGTACCTAGCGGGAGTGGAGACCCAGTACTTC.

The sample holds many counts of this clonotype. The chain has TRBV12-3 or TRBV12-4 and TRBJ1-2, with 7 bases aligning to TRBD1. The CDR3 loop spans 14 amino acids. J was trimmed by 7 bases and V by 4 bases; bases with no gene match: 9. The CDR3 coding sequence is TGTGCCAGCAGTTCAGGGGGAAGTGGCTCTGGCTACACCTTC. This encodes CASSSGGSGSGYTF.

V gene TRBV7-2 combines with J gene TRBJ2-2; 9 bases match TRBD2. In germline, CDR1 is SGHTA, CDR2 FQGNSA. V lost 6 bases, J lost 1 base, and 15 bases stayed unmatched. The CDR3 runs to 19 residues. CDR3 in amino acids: CASRPPGVAGARNTGELFF. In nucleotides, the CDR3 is TGTGCCAGCAGACCTCCTGGGGTAGCGGGGGCGAGGAACACCGGGGAGCTGTTTTTT.

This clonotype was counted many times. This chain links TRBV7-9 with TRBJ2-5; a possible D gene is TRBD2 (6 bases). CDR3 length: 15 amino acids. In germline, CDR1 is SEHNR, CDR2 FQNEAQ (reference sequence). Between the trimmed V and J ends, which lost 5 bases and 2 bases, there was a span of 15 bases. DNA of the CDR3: TGTGCCAGCAGCCCCTTATGGGGGGAACAAGAGACCCAGTACTTC. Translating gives CASSPLWGEQETQYF.

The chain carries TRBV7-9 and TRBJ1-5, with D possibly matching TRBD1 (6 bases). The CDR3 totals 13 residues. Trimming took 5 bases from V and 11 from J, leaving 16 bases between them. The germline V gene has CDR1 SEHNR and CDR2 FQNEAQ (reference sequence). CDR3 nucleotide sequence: TGTGCCAGCAGCCACCGGGAGGGGGAGACCCAGCATTTT. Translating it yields CASSHREGETQHF.

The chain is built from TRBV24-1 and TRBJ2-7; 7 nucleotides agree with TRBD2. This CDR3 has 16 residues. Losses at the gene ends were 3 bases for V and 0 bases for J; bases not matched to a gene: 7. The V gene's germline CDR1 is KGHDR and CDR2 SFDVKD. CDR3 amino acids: CATSDPRGGSSYEQYF. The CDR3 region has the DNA TGTGCCACCAGTGATCCGCGGGGCGGGAGCTCCTACGAGCAGTACTTC.

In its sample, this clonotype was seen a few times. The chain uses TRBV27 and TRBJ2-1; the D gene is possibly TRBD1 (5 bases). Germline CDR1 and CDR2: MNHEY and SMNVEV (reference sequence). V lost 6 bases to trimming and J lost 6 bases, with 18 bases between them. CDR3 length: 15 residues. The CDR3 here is CASRIPGHQGNEQFF. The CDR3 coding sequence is TGTGCCAGCAGAATTCCCGGGCATCAGGGCAATGAGCAGTTCTTC.

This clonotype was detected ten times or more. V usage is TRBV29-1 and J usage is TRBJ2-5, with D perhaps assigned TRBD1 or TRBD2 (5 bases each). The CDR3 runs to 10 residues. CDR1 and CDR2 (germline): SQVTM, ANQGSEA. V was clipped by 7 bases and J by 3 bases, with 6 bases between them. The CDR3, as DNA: TGCAGCGGAGGGGAAGAGACCCAGTACTTC. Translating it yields CSGGEETQYF.

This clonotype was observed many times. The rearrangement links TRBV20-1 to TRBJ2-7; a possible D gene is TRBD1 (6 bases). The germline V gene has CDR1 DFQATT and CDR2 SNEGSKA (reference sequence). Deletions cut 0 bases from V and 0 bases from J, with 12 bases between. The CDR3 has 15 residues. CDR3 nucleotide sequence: TGCAGTGCTAGAGACCCAGGACAGAGCTCCTACGAGCAGTACTTC. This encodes CSARDPGQSSYEQYF.

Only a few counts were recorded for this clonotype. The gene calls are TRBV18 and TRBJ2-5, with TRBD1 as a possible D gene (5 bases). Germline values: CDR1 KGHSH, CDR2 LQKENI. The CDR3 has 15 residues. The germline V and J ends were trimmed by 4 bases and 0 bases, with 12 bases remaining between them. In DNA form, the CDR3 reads TGTGCCAGCTCACGTGAGACAGCGTACCAAGAGACCCAGTACTTC. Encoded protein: CASSRETAYQETQYF.

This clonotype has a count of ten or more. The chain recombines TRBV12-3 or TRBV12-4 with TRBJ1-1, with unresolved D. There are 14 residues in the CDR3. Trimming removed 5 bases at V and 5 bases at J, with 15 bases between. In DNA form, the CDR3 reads TGTGCCAGCAGTAGGACCCCAGGAAGTACTGAAGCTTTCTTT. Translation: CASSRTPGSTEAFF.

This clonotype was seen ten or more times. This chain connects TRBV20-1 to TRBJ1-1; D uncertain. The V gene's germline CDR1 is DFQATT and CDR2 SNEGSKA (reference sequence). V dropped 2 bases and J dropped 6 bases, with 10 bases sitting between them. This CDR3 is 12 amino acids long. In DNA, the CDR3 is TGCAGTGCTAGATTTGTGTTGTCTGAAGCTTTCTTT. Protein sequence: CSARFVLSEAFF.

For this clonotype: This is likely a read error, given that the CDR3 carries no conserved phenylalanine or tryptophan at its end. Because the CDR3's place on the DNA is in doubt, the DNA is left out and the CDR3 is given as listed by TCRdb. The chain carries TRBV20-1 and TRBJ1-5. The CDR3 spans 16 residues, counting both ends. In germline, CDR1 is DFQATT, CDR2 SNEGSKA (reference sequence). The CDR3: CSARDLGGEGNQPQQP.

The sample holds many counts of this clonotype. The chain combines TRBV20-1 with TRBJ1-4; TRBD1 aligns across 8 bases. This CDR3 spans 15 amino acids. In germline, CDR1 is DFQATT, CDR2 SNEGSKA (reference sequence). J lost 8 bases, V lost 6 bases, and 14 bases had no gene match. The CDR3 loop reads CSAIGQGWLGEKLFF. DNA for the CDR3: TGCAGTGCCATAGGACAGGGATGGTTGGGCGAAAAACTGTTTTTT.